Shown below are 17 T cell receptor beta chains from a single sample sequenced in a study of shared T cell receptors in the human thymus. The method was immunoSEQ multiplex PCR; TCRdb's version includes in-frame clones alone and lacks a portion of them. Of about 710,000 clones in the sample, over 75% are singletons; the top ten hold more than 0.009%. The data were also submitted as part of a second study, on human thymus T cells.

Specimen: thymocytes. These receptors came from a boy under two years old with a congenital heart defect.

The V and J genes are TRBV28 and TRBJ1-2; a weak D match, TRBD1 (5 bases). The CDR3 length is 15 residues. Germline CDR1 and CDR2: MDHEN and SYDVKM. Trimming pared 10 bases from V and 4 bases from J, leaving 22 bases between. CDR3 in amino acids: CATLRGHRASYGYTF. The CDR3 DNA follows: TGTGCCACCCTGCGCGGACATCGGGCTAGCTATGGCTACACCTTC.

This chain links TRBV6-1 with TRBJ2-5, with a weak D call TRBD2 (7 bases). Germline V lookup: CDR1 MNHNS, CDR2 SASEGT. With 7 bases removed from V and 5 bases from J, the gap between germline ends came to 20 bases. CDR3 size: 15 residues. This chain's CDR3 is CASNMKGGAGETQYF. CDR3 bases: TGTGCCAGCAACATGAAGGGGGGGGCTGGGGAGACCCAGTACTTC.

In nucleotides, the CDR3 is TGTGCCAGCAGTGACCACAGGAGCTCCTACAATGAGCAGTTCTTC. It translates to CASSDHRSSYNEQFF. The chain carries TRBV6-1 and TRBJ2-1; the D gene is possibly TRBD1 (5 bases). The germline CDR1 and CDR2 sequences are MNHNS and SASEGT. This CDR3 region has 15 residues. V lost 3 bases, J lost 0 bases, and 9 bases lay in between.

This chain links TRBV6-1 with TRBJ2-3; 7 bases are shared with TRBD1. With V trimmed by 3 bases and J by 0 bases, 0 bases remained unmatched. Germline V gene lookup returns CDR1 MNHNS and CDR2 SASEGT. The CDR3 runs to 14 residues. The DNA for the CDR3 is TGTGCCAGCAGTGACAGGGGGAGCACAGATACGCAGTATTTT. Translation: CASSDRGSTDTQYF.

This rearrangement joins TRBV19 to TRBJ2-1; D gene ambiguous. The CDR3 length is 10 residues. CDR1 and CDR2 from the germline V gene are LNHDA and SQIVND (reference sequence). V was cut by 5 bases and J by 10 bases, with 6 bases left in between. CDR3 region: CASSLPEQFF. For the CDR3, the DNA is TGTGCCAGTAGTCTTCCCGAGCAGTTCTTC.

The rearrangement uses TRBV18 and TRBJ2-7, with 13 nucleotides matching TRBD2. This CDR3 has 16 residues. The trim removed 4 bases at V and 4 bases at J, leaving 7 bases unmatched. Per the germline V gene, CDR1 is KGHSH and CDR2 is LQKENI. Written as DNA, the CDR3 is TGTGCCAGCTCACAACGGACTAGCGGGAGAAAGTACGAGCAGTACTTC. This gives the protein CASSQRTSGRKYEQYF. The full variable domain, completed using reference TRBV18 and TRBJ2-7, is NAGVMQNPRHLVRRRGQEARLRCSPMKGHSHVYWYRQLPEEGLKFMVYLQKENIIDESGMPKERFSAEFPKEGPSILRIQQVVRGDSAAYFCASSQRTSGRKYEQYFGPGTRLTVT.

This sequence joins TRBV11-3 and TRBJ1-1; D remains ambiguous. CDR3 length: 13 residues. Germline CDR1 SGHNT, CDR2 YENEEA. The V gene lost 5 bases and the J gene lost 4 bases, with 11 bases spanning the gap. CDR3 DNA sequence: TGTGCCAGCAGCGCAACTAAGCGCACTGAAGCTTTCTTT. Translation: CASSATKRTEAFF.

The chain employs TRBV6-5 and TRBJ2-4; 9 bases are shared with TRBD1. Germline loops: CDR1 MNHEY, CDR2 SVGAGI. The CDR3 is made up of 15 amino acids. V lost 6 bases and J lost 6; bases outside the gene matches: 9. CDR3 coding DNA: TGTGCCAGCAGAAATCGGACAGGGGCGATAAACATTCAGTACTTC. Residues: CASRNRTGAINIQYF.

The sample holds a few counts of this clone. The same CDR3 arises from other DNA sequences in this sample as well. The chain joins TRBV7-9 to TRBJ1-6, with a tentative D call TRBD1 (6 bases). This CDR3 is 15 amino acids long. V was pared by 1 base and J by 5 bases, with 9 bases between. From germline, CDR1 is SEHNR and CDR2 FQNEAQ (reference sequence). The CDR3 DNA sequence: TGTGCCAGCAGCTTAGGACAGGTTAATAATTCACCCCTCCACTTT. Its protein product is CASSLGQVNNSPLHF.

The sample holds one count of this clone. The chain carries TRBV6-5 and TRBJ1-4; D is possibly TRBD1 (5 bases). Deletions cut 2 bases from V and 5 bases from J, with 6 bases between. This CDR3 has 13 amino acids. Germline loops: CDR1 MNHEY, CDR2 SVGAGI. The CDR3 DNA is TGTGCCAGCAGTTACGACAGAAATGAAAAACTGTTTTTT. It codes for CASSYDRNEKLFF.

The J gene is TRBJ2-3, the V gene TRBV27; the match to TRBD2 covers 11 bases. Per germline, CDR1 MNHEY and CDR2 SMNVEV (reference sequence). This CDR3 spans 17 amino acids. The V segment lost 6 bases and the J segment 4 bases; nucleotides outside the gene matches: 12. The CDR3 coding sequence is TGTGCCAGCAGCAAGCACGGGACTAGCGGAATATCAGATACGCAGTATTTT. It encodes CASSKHGTSGISDTQYF.

The CDR3 loop is CASSQRPTGNTEAFF. CDR3 coding DNA: TGCGCCAGCAGCCAACGACCGACAGGAAACACTGAAGCTTTCTTT. The chain uses TRBV4-3 and TRBJ1-1, with D perhaps TRBD1 (6 bases). The CDR3 is 15 amino acids. The germline CDR1 and CDR2 sequences are LGHNA and YSLEER. V lost 2 bases, J lost 2 bases, and 12 bases lay in between.

V and J are TRBV6-6 and TRBJ1-1, with 10 bases aligning to TRBD1. V trimming: 7 bases; J trimming: 0 bases; junction bases outside the gene matches: 2. There are 14 residues in the CDR3. Germline V gene data show CDR1 as MNHNY and CDR2 as SVGAGI (reference sequence). The CDR3 is CASTDRGLNTEAFF. In DNA, the CDR3 is TGTGCCAGCACCGACAGGGGGCTGAACACTGAAGCTTTCTTT.

The chain employs TRBV2 and TRBJ1-1, with D tentatively TRBD1 (6 bases). V gave up 5 bases and J gave up 0 bases, with 10 bases separating them. Germline V lookup: CDR1 SNHLY, CDR2 FYNNEI. This CDR3 is built from 14 residues. The CDR3 reads CASSYGQLNTEAFF. The CDR3, as DNA: TGTGCCAGCAGTTACGGACAGTTGAACACTGAAGCTTTCTTT. Together with reference TRBV2 and TRBJ1-1, the CDR3 gives the full variable domain: EPEVTQTPSHQVTQMGQEVILRCVPISNHLYFYWYRQILGQKVEFLVSFYNNEISEKSEIFDDQFSVERPDGSNFTLKIRSTKLEDSAMYFCASSYGQLNTEAFFGQGTRLTVV.

This clone was counted a few times. The genes are TRBV5-5 and TRBJ1-6, with D possibly TRBD1 on 6 matching bases. Per germline, CDR1 SGHKS and CDR2 YYEKEE (reference sequence). V was cut by 4 bases and J by 1 base, with 12 bases left in between. The CDR3 sequence is 16 residues long. The CDR3 loop is CASSPRDKSYNSPLHF. The DNA for the CDR3 is TGTGCCAGCAGCCCGAGGGACAAATCCTATAATTCACCCCTCCACTTT.

V is TRBV7-2 and J is TRBJ2-7; a possible D gene is TRBD2 (6 bases). Germline V CDR1 and CDR2: SGHTA, FQGNSA. Trimming removed 3 bases at V and 1 base at J, with 16 bases between. The CDR3 extends over 16 amino acids. CDR3 residues: CASSFFPGEISYEQYF. For the CDR3, the DNA is TGTGCCAGCAGCTTTTTTCCGGGAGAGATTTCCTACGAGCAGTACTTC. Full variable domain (rest looked up from reference TRBV7-2 and TRBJ2-7): GAGVSQSPSNKVTEKGKDVELRCDPISGHTALYWYRQSLGQGLEFLIYFQGNSAPDKSGLPSDRFSAERTGGSVSTLTIQRTQQEDSAVYLCASSFFPGEISYEQYFGPGTRLTVT.

The chain has TRBV20-1 and TRBJ1-4; D is unclear. Between the trimmed V and J ends, which lost 3 bases and 8 bases, there was a span of 7 bases. The germline V gene encodes CDR1 DFQATT and CDR2 SNEGSKA (reference sequence). The CDR3 covers 11 residues. CDR3 DNA sequence: TGCAGTGCTAGTCCGGGAGAAAAACTGTTTTTT. Protein: CSASPGEKLFF.